This TCR beta chain was captured in a study of blood T cells in healthy people across ages. The study isolated at least 6.5 million PBMCs from each sample. Combining a sample-barcoded 5' primer with a J-beta primer mix, a second PCR ran for about 7 to 11 cycles. Each cDNA was tagged by a template-switch adaptor containing 12 random nucleotides. A single record per CDR3 protein comes from TCRdb applying MiXCR to the 5' RACE reads. The profile shows 700,000 or so distinct CDR3 sequences, 22% of them singletons. The V end was cut by 11 bases, the J end by 8 bases, with 14 bases between. The CDR3 is made up of 11 amino acids.

Sequencing input: blood. This chain uses TRBV12-3 or TRBV12-4 with TRBJ2-3; the D gene is possibly TRBD1 (6 bases). The receptor was isolated from a man aged 70-80 years in good health. The CDR3 loop reads CASEIGGTQYF. In DNA form, the CDR3 reads TGTGCCTCGGAGATAGGGGGTACGCAGTATTTT.